The table lists the clone carrying this TCR beta chain with many counts. This record belongs to a study of T-cell memory formation after mild COVID-19. CDR1 SGHTA and CDR2 FQGNSA come from the germline V gene. V was pared by 5 bases and J by 5 bases, with 15 bases between. The CDR3 has 14 amino acids. TCRdb used MiXCR to reprocess the 5' RACE reads, holding one entry per CDR3 protein. The sample comprises 300,000 to 400,000 distinct CDR3 sequences, 13% of which are singletons, and around 21% rests with the top ten. This rearrangement joins TRBV7-2 to TRBJ2-5; no firm D call. Sequenced input: PBMCs or a T cell subset sorted from them (not recorded which). This receptor was identified in a man aged 18 to 29 who had mild COVID-19 (a few samples of this study predate the infection). Cell type and time point are not known. The CDR3 is CASSPTPFRETQYF. The CDR3 nucleotides are TGTGCCAGCAGCCCCACGCCCTTCCGGGAGACCCAGTACTTC.